Each of the 9 T cell receptor beta chains below was sequenced from the same sample in a study of blood T cell repertoires in COVID-19. Using immunoSEQ multiplex PCR, the repertoire was profiled, and TCRdb retains in-frame clones only, with some absent. The sample yields roughly 400,000 clones, around nine tenths seen once. The sequenced sample was PBMCs or T cells enriched from blood (not recorded which). The receptors come from a woman aged 25 to 39 who had recovered from COVID-19.

The chain is built from TRBV2 and TRBJ1-2; weak D call: TRBD1 (6 bases). CDR1 is SNHLY and CDR2 is FYNNEI in the germline V gene. The CDR3 consists of 12 residues. V lost 5 bases and J lost 7, with 11 bases in between. CDR3 amino acids: CASSPGTSGYTF. The CDR3 DNA follows: TGTGCCAGCAGTCCCGGGACAAGTGGCTACACCTTC.

This clone came up once. The rearrangement joins TRBV7-3 to TRBJ1-2; D not resolved. Germline V gene sequence: CDR1 SGHTA, CDR2 FQGTGA. This CDR3 is 13 amino acids long. Trimming removed 5 bases from V and 7 bases from J, with 14 bases in between. CDR3 region: CASSASGFSGYTF. The CDR3 DNA reads as TGTGCCAGCAGCGCGAGCGGGTTCAGTGGCTACACCTTC.

The chain couples TRBV18 to TRBJ1-3; no reliable D call. V lost 2 bases and J lost 0, with 5 bases in between. CDR3 size: 14 residues. Germline CDR1 is KGHSH and CDR2 is LQKENI. CDR3 region: CASSPESSGNTIYF. CDR3 in DNA: TGTGCCAGCTCACCAGAGAGCTCTGGAAACACCATATATTTT. The full variable domain, in which reference TRBV18 and TRBJ1-3 provide the parts outside the CDR3, is NAGVMQNPRHLVRRRGQEARLRCSPMKGHSHVYWYRQLPEEGLKFMVYLQKENIIDESGMPKERFSAEFPKEGPSILRIQQVVRGDSAAYFCASSPESSGNTIYFGEGSWLTVV.

The chain links TRBV28 to TRBJ1-6, with TRBD1 identical over 8 bases. V was clipped by 8 bases and J by 17 bases; unmatched bases: 8. The length of the CDR3 is 11 residues. CDR1 and CDR2 (germline): MDHEN, SYDVKM. The CDR3, as DNA: TGTGCCAGCTATAAGACAGGGGCTATCCACTTT. It yields the protein CASYKTGAIHF.

This clone was found once. The chain joins TRBV11-2 to TRBJ2-7, with TRBD1 matching over 9 bases. V shed 7 bases, J shed 3 bases, and the junction held 4 bases outside the gene matches. CDR1 is SGHAT and CDR2 is FQNNGV in the germline V gene. This CDR3 contains 13 residues. CDR3 bases: TGTGCCAGCACCAGGGACAGGGTCTACGAGCAGTACTTC. Protein product: CASTRDRVYEQYF.

V and J are TRBV30 and TRBJ1-2; unclear D gene. CDR1 and CDR2 from the germline V gene are GTSNPN and SVGIG (reference sequence). This CDR3 has 15 amino acids. V shed 0 bases and J shed 0 bases, with 11 bases lying between them. CDR3 residues: CAWSVPRHANYGYTF. In nucleotides, the CDR3 is TGTGCCTGGAGTGTGCCGCGGCACGCTAACTATGGCTACACCTTC.

In the case of this clone: A read error may produce the germline difference seen at one junction end. CDR3 region: CARSAGGAGNTIYF. CDR3 DNA: TGCGCCCGCAGCGCCGGGGGGGCTGGAAACACCATATATTTT. The genes are TRBV5-1 and TRBJ1-3, with D possibly TRBD1 on 5 matching bases. This CDR3 has 14 residues. From germline, CDR1 is SGHRS and CDR2 YFSETQ. Looking up the rest from reference TRBV5-1 and TRBJ1-3 gives the full variable domain: KAGVTQTPRYLIKTRGQQVTLSCSPISGHRSVSWYQQTPGQGLQFLFEYFSETQRNKGNFPGRFSGRQFSNSRSEMNVSTLELGDSALYLCARSAGGAGNTIYFGEGSWLTVV.

With respect to this clone: The sample holds other DNA sequences that translate to the same CDR3. The V and J genes are TRBV6-5 and TRBJ2-7, with D unclear. Per germline, CDR1 MNHEY and CDR2 SVGAGI. The CDR3 totals 11 residues. V was clipped by 8 bases and J by 6 bases, with 11 bases between them. The CDR3 spells CASRRRGEQYF. DNA of the CDR3: TGTGCCAGCCGTCGTAGAGGCGAGCAGTACTTC.

The chain carries TRBV2 and TRBJ1-4, with D possibly matching TRBD1 (5 bases). CDR1 is SNHLY and CDR2 is FYNNEI in the germline V gene. This CDR3 has 17 residues. V lost 8 bases to trimming and J lost 0 bases, with 19 bases between them. The CDR3 spells CASLIRIWGATNEKLFF. CDR3 nucleotides: TGTGCCAGCCTGATAAGGATTTGGGGGGCAACTAATGAAAAACTGTTTTTT.